One T cell receptor (beta chain) is described in this entry. Its cognate antigen has yet to be identified. Base qualities were left out, and no much larger clone turns up one base away. At the junction V is shortened by 8 bases and J by 8 bases; bases outside the gene matches: 7. Measured from the cysteine to the phenylalanine, the CDR3 is 13 residues long. Here the CDR3 DNA is all that survives: 39 bases in frame from base 1. This entry is derived from a study of blood T cell repertoires in COVID-19 (TCRdb year 2020). In terms of the full investigation: Samples from collaborators originated in the United States, Italy and Spain and spanned both the acute and convalescent phases of COVID-19. The repertoires were released in a freely available public database meant as a resource for research on the immune response to SARS-CoV-2. The samples were drawn from the first 160 participants of the ongoing ImmuneRACE study and from roughly 1,300 subjects provided by 6 global collaborators. The prospective study material was composed of cDNA or gDNA derived from T cells, B-cell-depleted T cells, or PBMCs. The dataset comprised deeply sampled blood TCRbeta repertoires from subjects exposed to, actively infected with, or recovered from COVID-19. A de-identified subject ID, COVID-19 status, age in years and sex were almost always included in the sample metadata. HLA class I and class II types, where available, came from metadata supplied by the sample provider rather than from assay-based typing.

TCRbeta CDR3 regions were amplified from genomic DNA using the immunoSEQ Assay, a bias-controlled multiplex PCR. For the original study's pipeline: Within the assay, amplification of reference gene primers was used to estimate how many nucleated cells each sample contained. To quantify the absolute abundance of each unique TCRbeta CDR3 rearrangement, sequence reads were collapsed and filtered. For each sample, productive Simpson clonality was calculated as the square root of Simpson's diversity index across productive rearrangements. In TCRdb, the immuneACCESS table is reduced to in-frame sequences with V and J assigned. These tables do not hold every clone; where another copy was compared, an unresolved V gene accounts for under half, and the others remain unexplained. V and J calls and clone size are as listed in that table; D and trimming were resolved from the DNA. The sample data list 200,000 to 250,000 clones, and approximately 91% of these were observed just once. Clones ranked in the top ten supply about 4.8% of the sample.

The collaborating institutions used their own protocols to collect whole blood in K2EDTA tubes. Collaborator samples were shipped for TCRbeta analysis as frozen whole blood, isolated PBMCs, or DNA extracted from either sample type. The investigation overall reported the following: How much clinical and demographic metadata was included differed by source and by participant, and the metadata was provided uncurated.

Recombination joined TRBV12-3 or TRBV12-4 with TRBJ1-3, with 9 junctional bases fitting TRBD1. Sequencing was performed on peripheral blood. This receptor was obtained from a woman between 40 and 50 years old with acute or convalescent COVID-19. The nucleotide sequence reads TGTGCCAGCGAAGGACAGGGGAAATACACCATATATTTT. Translated, this gives CASEGQGKYTIYF.